This T cell receptor (beta chain) is drawn from a study of cytomegalovirus exposure and HLA in healthy donors. Study outcomes and limitations: Researchers catalogued some 160 TCR beta chains as cytomegalovirus-associated.

This CDR3 is built from 15 residues. Germline V gene sequence: CDR1 SGDLS, CDR2 YYNGEE. The V gene end was trimmed by 1 base and the J gene end by 2 bases; junction bases not matched to a gene: 4. Comments on this clone: Its specificity is unknown.

The study ran its PCR with 60 Vbeta and 13 Jbeta primers. Method: immunoSEQ multiplex PCR; TCRdb's copy keeps in-frame clones and lacks some. The repertoire includes some 160,000 clones, about 64% of them detected once, and more than 4% sits in the top ten. The sequenced sample was PBMCs. The receptor was derived from a man aged 60 to 69 in good health and CMV-seronegative. The gene calls are TRBV9 and TRBJ2-3; 7 positions agree with TRBD2. CDR3 in DNA: TGTGCCAGCAGCGTACTAGCGGCCCCCACAGATACGCAGTATTTT. Its translation: CASSVLAAPTDTQYF.